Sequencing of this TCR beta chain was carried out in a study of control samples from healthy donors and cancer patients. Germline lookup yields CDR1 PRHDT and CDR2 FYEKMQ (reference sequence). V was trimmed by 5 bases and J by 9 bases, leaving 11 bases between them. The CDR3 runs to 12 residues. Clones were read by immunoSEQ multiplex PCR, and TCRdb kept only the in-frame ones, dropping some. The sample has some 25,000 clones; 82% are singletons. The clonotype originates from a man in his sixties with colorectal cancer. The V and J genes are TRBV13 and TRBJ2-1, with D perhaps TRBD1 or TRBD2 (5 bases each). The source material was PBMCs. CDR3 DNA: TGTGCCAGCAGCCAAGGGACCAGTGAGCAGTTCTTC. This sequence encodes CASSQGTSEQFF.